This T cell receptor (beta chain) was observed in a study of cytomegalovirus exposure and HLA in healthy donors. A word on this clone: The antigen remains unidentified.

13 Jbeta primers and 60 Vbeta primers were used for the PCR. Clones were sequenced by immunoSEQ multiplex PCR, and TCRdb holds only the in-frame ones, with some missing. Seen here are 90,000 to 150,000 clones, 74% observed once, and the top ten hold more than 2%. Findings and limits, study-wide: The number of N-insertions in an Asian-associated ancestry cluster was reportedly below the 666-donor mean in a later analysis. 164 TCR beta chains were listed as cytomegalovirus-associated. When analyzed later, the rates of TCR association showed variation by HLA locus, with DRB1 the most and HLA-C the fewest.

Donors had nominal health at sampling but likely had unrecorded immune exposures. The CDR3 runs 12 residues. V was clipped by 1 base and J by 4 bases, with 7 bases between them. The germline V gene has CDR1 GTSNPN and CDR2 SVGIG (reference sequence). This receptor was obtained from a human donor in good health. The chain joins TRBV30 to TRBJ1-1; D is unclear. The sequencing input was PBMCs. The CDR3: CAWSDRFTEAFF. The CDR3 DNA follows: TGTGCCTGGAGTGACCGGTTCACTGAAGCTTTCTTT.